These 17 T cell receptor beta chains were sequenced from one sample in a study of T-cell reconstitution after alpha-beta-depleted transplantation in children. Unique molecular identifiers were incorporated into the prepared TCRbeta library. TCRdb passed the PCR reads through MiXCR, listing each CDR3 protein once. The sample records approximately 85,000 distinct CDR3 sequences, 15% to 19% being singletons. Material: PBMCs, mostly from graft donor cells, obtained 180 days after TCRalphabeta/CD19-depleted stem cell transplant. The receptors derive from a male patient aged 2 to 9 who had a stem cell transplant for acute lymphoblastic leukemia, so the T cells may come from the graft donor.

CDR3 protein: CASSLVGTPNSNQPQHF. The CDR3 DNA reads as TGTGCCAGCAGCTTAGTGGGGACACCGAATAGCAATCAGCCCCAGCATTTT. The chain couples TRBV7-2 to TRBJ1-5, with a tentative D call TRBD1 (6 bases). Germline CDR1 is SGHTA and CDR2 is FQGNSA. Trimming removed 1 base from V and 0 bases from J, with 13 bases in between. The CDR3 extends over 17 amino acids.

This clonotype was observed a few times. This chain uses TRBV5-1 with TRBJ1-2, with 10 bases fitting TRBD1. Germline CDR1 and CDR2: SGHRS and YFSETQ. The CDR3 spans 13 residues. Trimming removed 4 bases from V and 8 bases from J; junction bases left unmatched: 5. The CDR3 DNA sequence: TGCGCCAGCAGCCGGGACAGGGGTACAGGCTACACCTTC. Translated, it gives CASSRDRGTGYTF. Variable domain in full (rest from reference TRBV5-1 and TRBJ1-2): KAGVTQTPRYLIKTRGQQVTLSCSPISGHRSVSWYQQTPGQGLQFLFEYFSETQRNKGNFPGRFSGRQFSNSRSEMNVSTLELGDSALYLCASSRDRGTGYTFGSGTRLTVV.

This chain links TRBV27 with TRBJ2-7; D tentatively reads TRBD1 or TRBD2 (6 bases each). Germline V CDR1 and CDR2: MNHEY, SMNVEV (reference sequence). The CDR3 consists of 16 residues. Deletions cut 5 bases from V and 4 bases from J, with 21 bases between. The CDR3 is CASSPAGGAPLYEQYF. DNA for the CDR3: TGTGCCAGCAGTCCTGCCGGGGGCGCTCCTTTATACGAGCAGTACTTC.

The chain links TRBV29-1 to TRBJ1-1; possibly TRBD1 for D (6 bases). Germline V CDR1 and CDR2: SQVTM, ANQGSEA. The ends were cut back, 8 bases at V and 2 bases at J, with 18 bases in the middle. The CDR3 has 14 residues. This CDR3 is CSSGWGGQNTEAFF. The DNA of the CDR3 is TGCAGCTCGGGGTGGGGGGGCCAAAACACTGAAGCTTTCTTT.

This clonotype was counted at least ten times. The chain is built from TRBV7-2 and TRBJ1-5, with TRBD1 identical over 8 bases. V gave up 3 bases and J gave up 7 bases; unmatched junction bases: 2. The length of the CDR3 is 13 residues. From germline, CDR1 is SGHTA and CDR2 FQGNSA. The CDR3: CASSFDRGQPQHF. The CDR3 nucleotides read TGTGCCAGCAGCTTTGACAGGGGACAGCCCCAGCATTTT. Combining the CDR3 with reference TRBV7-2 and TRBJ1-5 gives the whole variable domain GAGVSQSPSNKVTEKGKDVELRCDPISGHTALYWYRQSLGQGLEFLIYFQGNSAPDKSGLPSDRFSAERTGGSVSTLTIQRTQQEDSAVYLCASSFDRGQPQHFGDGTRLSIL.

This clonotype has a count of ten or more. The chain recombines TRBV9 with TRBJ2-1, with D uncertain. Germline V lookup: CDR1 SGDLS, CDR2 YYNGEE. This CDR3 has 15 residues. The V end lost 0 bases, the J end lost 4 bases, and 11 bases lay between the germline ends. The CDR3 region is CASSVGGSWYNEQFF. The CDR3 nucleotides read TGTGCCAGCAGCGTAGGGGGTAGTTGGTACAATGAGCAGTTCTTC.

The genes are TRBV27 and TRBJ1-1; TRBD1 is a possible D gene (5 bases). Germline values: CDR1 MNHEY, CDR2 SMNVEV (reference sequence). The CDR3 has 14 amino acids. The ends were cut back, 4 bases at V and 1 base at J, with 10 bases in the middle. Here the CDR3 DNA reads TGTGCCAGCAGTTGGGGGACGGAGAACACTGAAGCTTTCTTT. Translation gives CASSWGTENTEAFF.

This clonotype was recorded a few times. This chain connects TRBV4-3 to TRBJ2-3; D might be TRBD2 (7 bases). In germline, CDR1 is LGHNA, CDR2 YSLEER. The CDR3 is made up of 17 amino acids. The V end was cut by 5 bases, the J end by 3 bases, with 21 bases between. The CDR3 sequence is CASSTSGGGRGTDTQYF. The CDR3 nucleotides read TGCGCCAGCAGCACATCCGGGGGCGGGAGAGGGACAGATACGCAGTATTTT.

CDR3 nucleotides: TGTGCCATCAGTGAGTCGAGGCAGGATAACACTGAAGCTTTCTTT. Translation: CAISESRQDNTEAFF. The V gene is TRBV10-3, the J gene TRBJ1-1; no definite D call. Germline V gives CDR1 ENHRY, CDR2 SYGVKD. The V gene lost 0 bases and the J gene lost 2 bases, with 10 bases spanning the gap. CDR3 length equals 15 residues.

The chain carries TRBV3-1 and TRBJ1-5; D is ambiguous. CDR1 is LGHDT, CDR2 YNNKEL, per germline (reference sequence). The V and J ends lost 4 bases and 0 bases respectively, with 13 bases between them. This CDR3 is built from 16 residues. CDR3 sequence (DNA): TGTGCCAGCAGCCCTGGAGAGTTCTATAGCAATCAGCCCCAGCATTTT. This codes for CASSPGEFYSNQPQHF.

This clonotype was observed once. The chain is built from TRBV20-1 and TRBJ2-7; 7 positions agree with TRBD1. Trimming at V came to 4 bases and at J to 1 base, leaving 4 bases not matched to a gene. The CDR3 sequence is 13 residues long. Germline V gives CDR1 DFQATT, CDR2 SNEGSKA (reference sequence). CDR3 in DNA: TGCAGTGCTATGGGGACAGCTTCCTACGAGCAGTACTTC. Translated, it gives CSAMGTASYEQYF.

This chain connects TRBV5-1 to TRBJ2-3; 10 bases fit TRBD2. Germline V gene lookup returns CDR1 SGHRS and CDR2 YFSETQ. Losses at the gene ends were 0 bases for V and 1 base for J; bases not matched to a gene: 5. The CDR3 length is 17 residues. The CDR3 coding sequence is TGCGCCAGCAGCTTGGTGGAGCTAGCGGGGGGCACAGATACGCAGTATTTT. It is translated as CASSLVELAGGTDTQYF.

The CDR3 reads CASRRTGTLAETQYF. The CDR3 DNA reads TGTGCCAGCAGGCGTACCGGGACTCTCGCGGAGACCCAGTACTTC. The V gene is TRBV5-4, the J gene TRBJ2-5; possible D gene TRBD2, 6 bases. V shed 5 bases and J shed 5 bases, with 19 bases lying between them. Germline V gives CDR1 SGHNT, CDR2 YYREEE (reference sequence). This CDR3 spans 15 amino acids.

CDR3 sequence reads: CASSLRRRGPGLDTQYF. The CDR3 DNA follows: TGTGCCAGCAGCTTGAGGAGGCGGGGGCCAGGGTTAGATACGCAGTATTTT. The chain has TRBV7-8 and TRBJ2-3; a possible D gene is TRBD2 (7 bases). The CDR3 covers 17 residues. Between the trimmed V and J ends, which lost 3 bases and 5 bases, there was a span of 21 bases. The germline gives CDR1 SGHVS, CDR2 FQNEAQ.

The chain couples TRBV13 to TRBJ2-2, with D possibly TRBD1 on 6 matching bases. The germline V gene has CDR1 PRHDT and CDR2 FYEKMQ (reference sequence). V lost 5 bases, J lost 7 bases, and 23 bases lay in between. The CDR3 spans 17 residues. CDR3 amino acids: CASSLRPPWGLGGELFF. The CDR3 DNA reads TGTGCCAGCAGCCTTCGACCTCCGTGGGGGCTGGGCGGGGAGCTGTTTTTT.

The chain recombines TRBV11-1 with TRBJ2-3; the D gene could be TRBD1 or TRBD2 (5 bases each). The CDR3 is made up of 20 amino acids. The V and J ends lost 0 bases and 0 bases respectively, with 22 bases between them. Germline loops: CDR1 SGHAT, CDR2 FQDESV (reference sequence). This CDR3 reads CASSLAGRTRGGHSTDTQYF. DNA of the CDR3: TGTGCCAGCAGCTTAGCGGGGCGGACTCGAGGTGGGCACAGCACAGATACGCAGTATTTT.

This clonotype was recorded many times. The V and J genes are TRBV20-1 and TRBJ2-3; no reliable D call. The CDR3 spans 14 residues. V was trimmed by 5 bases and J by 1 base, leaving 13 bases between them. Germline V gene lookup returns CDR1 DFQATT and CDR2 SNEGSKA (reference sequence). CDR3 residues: CSASVVTGTDTQYF. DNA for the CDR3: TGCAGTGCTTCCGTAGTTACTGGCACAGATACGCAGTATTTT.